This is a list of T cell receptor beta chains from one sample in a study of blood T cell repertoires in COVID-19. The table came from immunoSEQ multiplex PCR; TCRdb's copy has only in-frame clones and leaves some out. This sample has about 380,000 clones; around 85% occur once, and the top ten carry approximately 3.6%. Sequencing was carried out using peripheral blood. Every receptor here comes from a woman aged 18-30 years with acute or convalescent COVID-19. CDR3s include the opening cysteine and the closing phenylalanine or tryptophan. A D gene is named only where the DNA matches it firmly. Rows may omit the clone size; those that give it use once, few, many or a size class.

DNA: TGTGCCAGATACGAACCGGGACTAGCGGGAGTAGGGAGGGGGCAGTATTTT; CDR3: CARYEPGLAGVGRGQYF; D: TRBD2; size: once; J: TRBJ2-3; V: TRBV2
DNA: TGTGCCTGGATGGACAGGCCCTACAATGAGCAGTTCTTC; CDR3: CAWMDRPYNEQFF; D: TRBD1; size: NA; J: TRBJ2-1; V: TRBV30
DNA: TGTGCCAGCAGCTTAGGAGGGCCTCCAGGCTATGGCTACACCTTC; CDR3: CASSLGGPPGYGYTF; D: NA; size: NA; J: TRBJ1-2; V: TRBV7-2
DNA: TGTGCCAGCAGCCAAGATTCCCAGGGAGGAAACACCATATATTTT; CDR3: CASSQDSQGGNTIYF; D: NA; size: NA; J: TRBJ1-3; V: TRBV3-1/TRBV3-2
DNA: TGTGCCAGCAGCGACGGGGGGTCCTACGAGCAGTACTTC; CDR3: CASSDGGSYEQYF; D: TRBD2; size: NA; J: TRBJ2-7; V: TRBV9
DNA: TGTGCCAGTAGTATTCAACACGGGGGGACTGAAGCTTTCTTT; CDR3: CASSIQHGGTEAFF; D: NA; size: NA; J: TRBJ1-1; V: TRBV19
DNA: TGTGCCAGCAGTACGGACAGGGACAACCCTGAAGCTTTCTTT; CDR3: CASSTDRDNPEAFF; D: TRBD1; size: NA; J: TRBJ1-1; V: TRBV6-5
DNA: TGTGCCAGCTCACCGCCTGAGGGGAACACTGAAGCTTTCTTT; CDR3: CASSPPEGNTEAFF; D: NA; size: once; J: TRBJ1-1; V: TRBV18
DNA: TGTGCCAGCAGTGCGGCTAGCGGGGGGGCCACAGATACGCAGTATTTT; CDR3: CASSAASGGATDTQYF; D: TRBD2; size: NA; J: TRBJ2-3; V: TRBV6-1
DNA: TGTGCCAGCTCCGGGACAGGGGAAGGCTACACCTTC; CDR3: CASSGTGEGYTF; D: TRBD1; size: NA; J: TRBJ1-2; V: TRBV6-5
DNA: TGTGCCAGTACCATCTCGACAGCCTATGGCTACACCTTC; CDR3: CASTISTAYGYTF; D: NA; size: NA; J: TRBJ1-2; V: TRBV19
DNA: TGCGCCAGCAGCTACCGGGACTTAGGGTCTGGGGCGTCTGGCTACACCTTC; CDR3: CASSYRDLGSGASGYTF; D: NA; size: once; J: TRBJ1-2; V: TRBV5-1
DNA: TGCGCCAGCAGCCCGACGAAATCTAGCGGTTACCCTAGCACAGATACGCAGTATTTT; CDR3: CASSPTKSSGYPSTDTQYF; D: TRBD2; size: NA; J: TRBJ2-3; V: TRBV5-1
DNA: TGCGCCAGCAGCTCGGACAGGGTTAATGAAAAACTGTTTTTT; CDR3: CASSSDRVNEKLFF; D: TRBD1; size: NA; J: TRBJ1-4; V: TRBV5-1
DNA: TGTGCCAGCTCCCACAGGGGGAAAAACACTGAAGCTTTCTTT; CDR3: CASSHRGKNTEAFF; D: TRBD1; size: NA; J: TRBJ1-1; V: TRBV3-1/TRBV3-2
DNA: TGCGCCAGCAGCCCCGGGCAGGGATTGGTAGGCTACACCTTC; CDR3: CASSPGQGLVGYTF; D: NA; size: few; J: TRBJ1-2; V: TRBV5-1
DNA: TGTGCCAGCAGTTTAAGCCCTGTACAGACCCAGTACTTC; CDR3: CASSLSPVQTQYF; D: NA; size: NA; J: TRBJ2-5; V: TRBV28
DNA: TGTGCCAGCAGTTCCTACAGGGGAGAAACTGAAGCTTTCTTT; CDR3: CASSSYRGETEAFF; D: TRBD1; size: NA; J: TRBJ1-1; V: TRBV28
DNA: TGTGCCAGCAGCTCTCGGGCTCAGGGGGAGACCCAGTACTTC; CDR3: CASSSRAQGETQYF; D: NA; size: NA; J: TRBJ2-5; V: TRBV9
DNA: TGTGCCAGCAGGGGAGCCCGGGCGGCCTACGAGCAGTACTTC; CDR3: CASRGARAAYEQYF; D: NA; size: once; J: TRBJ2-7; V: TRBV6-5
DNA: TGTGCCAGCAGCTCCGGACAGGGAAAGGGTTCACCCCTCCACTTT; CDR3: CASSSGQGKGSPLHF; D: TRBD1; size: NA; J: TRBJ1-6; V: TRBV11-1
DNA: TGTGCCAGCAGCCTCGAGCGTAACTATGGCTACACCTTC; CDR3: CASSLERNYGYTF; D: NA; size: NA; J: TRBJ1-2; V: TRBV4-2
DNA: TGTGCCAGTAGTATAGACGGGTCGAACTATGGCTACACCTTC; CDR3: CASSIDGSNYGYTF; D: NA; size: NA; J: TRBJ1-2; V: TRBV19
DNA: TGCGCCAGCAGCCAAGGACGAGGGCCCGGGGAGCTGTTTTTT; CDR3: CASSQGRGPGELFF; D: NA; size: NA; J: TRBJ2-2; V: TRBV4-1
DNA: TGTGCCAGCAGCCCAGGACAGGGAAGCTATGGCTACACCTTC; CDR3: CASSPGQGSYGYTF; D: TRBD1; size: once; J: TRBJ1-2; V: TRBV5-8
DNA: TGTGCCAGCAGCGAGACACAGGAGCTGAACACTGAAGCTTTCTTT; CDR3: CASSETQELNTEAFF; D: NA; size: NA; J: TRBJ1-1; V: TRBV9
DNA: TGTGCCAGCTCACCACCGGGGGCAAGCACTGAAGCTTTCTTT; CDR3: CASSPPGASTEAFF; D: NA; size: few; J: TRBJ1-1; V: TRBV18
DNA: TGTGCCAGCACCGGGACAGCAGTCTATGGCTACACCTTC; CDR3: CASTGTAVYGYTF; D: TRBD1; size: NA; J: TRBJ1-2; V: TRBV6-5
DNA: TGTGCCAGCAGCCATTTTGTCCCCCGTAAGAGACTGAATGGCTACACCTTC; CDR3: CASSHFVPRKRLNGYTF; D: NA; size: NA; J: TRBJ1-2; V: TRBV3-1/TRBV3-2
DNA: TGTGCCAGCAGCCATCAGAACGGGGATACGCAGTATTTT; CDR3: CASSHQNGDTQYF; D: NA; size: NA; J: TRBJ2-3; V: TRBV3-1/TRBV3-2
DNA: TGTGCCAGTAGCGACAGGGTCGGTCAGCCCCAGCATTTT; CDR3: CASSDRVGQPQHF; D: TRBD1; size: NA; J: TRBJ1-5; V: TRBV19
DNA: TGTGCCAGCAGTCGGGGAGCGAAATACGAGCAGTACTTC; CDR3: CASSRGAKYEQYF; D: NA; size: NA; J: TRBJ2-7; V: TRBV4-2
DNA: TGCGCCAGCGGCACAGGGTCCCCGAACACTGAAGCTTTCTTT; CDR3: CASGTGSPNTEAFF; D: NA; size: NA; J: TRBJ1-1; V: TRBV5-1
DNA: TGCGCCAGCAGCTTGGGGGACAGCCAAGAGACCCAGTACTTC; CDR3: CASSLGDSQETQYF; D: TRBD1; size: NA; J: TRBJ2-5; V: TRBV5-1
DNA: TGTGCCACCGCACCGGGACTAGCGGGGAATGAGCAGTTCTTC; CDR3: CATAPGLAGNEQFF; D: TRBD2; size: NA; J: TRBJ2-1; V: TRBV24-1
DNA: TGTGCCAGCAGACGTGAGGGGAGCGGACAGGGAGCCTACGAGCAGTACTTC; CDR3: CASRREGSGQGAYEQYF; D: TRBD1; size: NA; J: TRBJ2-7; V: TRBV7-9
DNA: TGTGCCAGCAGCTTCAGGGCGGGGGGGCCAGCAGATACGCAGTATTTT; CDR3: CASSFRAGGPADTQYF; D: TRBD2; size: NA; J: TRBJ2-3; V: TRBV7-3
DNA: TGTGCCAGCAGTGATTCAGGGGGAGGACAGCCCCAGCATTTT; CDR3: CASSDSGGGQPQHF; D: TRBD1; size: NA; J: TRBJ1-5; V: TRBV2
DNA: TGTGCCAGCAGACCAGACAGGGTAGATAATTCACCCCTCCACTTT; CDR3: CASRPDRVDNSPLHF; D: TRBD1; size: once; J: TRBJ1-6; V: TRBV3-1/TRBV3-2
DNA: TGTGCCAGCAGCGCAACAGGAAACCGGGGCTACACCTTC; CDR3: CASSATGNRGYTF; D: NA; size: NA; J: TRBJ1-2; V: TRBV12-3/TRBV12-4
DNA: TGTGCCAGCAGCCCGGGACAGGGGTTCTACGAGCAGTACTTC; CDR3: CASSPGQGFYEQYF; D: TRBD1; size: NA; J: TRBJ2-7; V: TRBV5-5
DNA: TGTGCCAGCAGCGTAGCTGGGACTAGCGGGGGGGACTCCTCTGGGGCCAACGTCCTGACTTTC; CDR3: CASSVAGTSGGDSSGANVLTF; D: TRBD2; size: NA; J: TRBJ2-6; V: TRBV9
DNA: TGTGCCAGCAGTCCCCGACTAGCCCCCGGGGAGACCCAGTACTTC; CDR3: CASSPRLAPGETQYF; D: TRBD2; size: NA; J: TRBJ2-5; V: TRBV6-5
DNA: TGCGCCAGCAGCTTGACTCCACCGAGCTCCTACAATGAGCAGTTCTTC; CDR3: CASSLTPPSSYNEQFF; D: NA; size: NA; J: TRBJ2-1; V: TRBV5-1
DNA: TGTGCCAGCAGTGACCGGACAGTCTATAGTTCACCCCTCCACTTT; CDR3: CASSDRTVYSSPLHF; D: NA; size: once; J: TRBJ1-6; V: TRBV25-1
DNA: TGCGCCAGCACAAATCCAGGGGGTGGAGGTGAGCAGTTCTTC; CDR3: CASTNPGGGGEQFF; D: TRBD1; size: NA; J: TRBJ2-1; V: TRBV4-1
DNA: TGTGCCAGCAGTTTAAGGCTAGCGGGAGTAGAAGAGCAGTACTTC; CDR3: CASSLRLAGVEEQYF; D: TRBD2; size: NA; J: TRBJ2-7; V: TRBV27
DNA: TGTGCCAGCGCAGTAGGGGGCAATCAGCCCCAGCATTTT; CDR3: CASAVGGNQPQHF; D: NA; size: NA; J: TRBJ1-5; V: TRBV7-6
DNA: TGTGCCAGCAGTTCTACGACCAACAGGGAATTGGGGGAGCAGTACTTC; CDR3: CASSSTTNRELGEQYF; D: NA; size: NA; J: TRBJ2-7; V: TRBV28
DNA: TGTGCCAGCAGCCTAGAGCGGGGCCAAAAGACCCAGTACTTC; CDR3: CASSLERGQKTQYF; D: TRBD2; size: few; J: TRBJ2-5; V: TRBV5-4
DNA: TGTGCCAGTATAACAGGCTCTGGGGCCAACGTCCTGACTTTC; CDR3: CASITGSGANVLTF; D: NA; size: NA; J: TRBJ2-6; V: TRBV2
DNA: TGTGCCAGCACAAGTATTTTCGGGGGAGGAGAGACCCAGTACTTC; CDR3: CASTSIFGGGETQYF; D: NA; size: NA; J: TRBJ2-5; V: TRBV2
DNA: TGTGCCACCAGCAATAAAGAGACCCAGTACTTC; CDR3: CATSNKETQYF; D: NA; size: NA; J: TRBJ2-5; V: TRBV15
DNA: TGTGCCAGCAAGAGCTACGAGCAGTACTTC; CDR3: CASKSYEQYF; D: NA; size: few; J: TRBJ2-7; V: TRBV2
DNA: TGTGCCAGCAGTGAATGGGGACAGGGACGATCGAACACTGAAGCTTTCTTT; CDR3: CASSEWGQGRSNTEAFF; D: TRBD1; size: NA; J: TRBJ1-1; V: TRBV25-1
DNA: TGTGCCAGCATCTCCGGGCGGGAGGGTTATGAGCAGTTCTTC; CDR3: CASISGREGYEQFF; D: TRBD2; size: NA; J: TRBJ2-1; V: TRBV7-9
DNA: TGCGCCAGCAGCTTGGCCGGGACAGGGGCAATGGAGAACACTGAAGCTTTCTTT; CDR3: CASSLAGTGAMENTEAFF; D: TRBD1; size: NA; J: TRBJ1-1; V: TRBV5-1